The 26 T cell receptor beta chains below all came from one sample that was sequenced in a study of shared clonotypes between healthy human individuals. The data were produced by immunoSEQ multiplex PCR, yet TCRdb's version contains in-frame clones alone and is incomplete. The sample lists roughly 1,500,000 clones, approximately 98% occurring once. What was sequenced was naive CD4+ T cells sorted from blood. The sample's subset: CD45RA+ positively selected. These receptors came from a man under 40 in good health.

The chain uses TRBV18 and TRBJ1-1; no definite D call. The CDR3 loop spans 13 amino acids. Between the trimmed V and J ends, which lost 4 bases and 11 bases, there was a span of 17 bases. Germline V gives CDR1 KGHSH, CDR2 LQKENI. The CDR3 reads CASSQDGPVGAFF. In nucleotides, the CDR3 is TGTGCCAGCTCACAAGACGGGCCTGTGGGTGCTTTCTTT.

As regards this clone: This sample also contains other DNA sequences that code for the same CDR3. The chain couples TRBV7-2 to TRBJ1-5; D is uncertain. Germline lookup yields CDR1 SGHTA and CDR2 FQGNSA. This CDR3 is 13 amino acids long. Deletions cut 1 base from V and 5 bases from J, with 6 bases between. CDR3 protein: CASSLVSDQPQHF. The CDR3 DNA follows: TGTGCCAGCAGCTTAGTTTCTGATCAGCCCCAGCATTTT.

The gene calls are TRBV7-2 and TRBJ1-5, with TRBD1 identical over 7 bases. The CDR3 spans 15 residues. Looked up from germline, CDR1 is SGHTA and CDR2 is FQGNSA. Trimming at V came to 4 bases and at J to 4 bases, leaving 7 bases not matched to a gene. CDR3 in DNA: TGTGCCAGCAGCTCACGGACAGGCGGGAATCAGCCCCAGCATTTT. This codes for CASSSRTGGNQPQHF.

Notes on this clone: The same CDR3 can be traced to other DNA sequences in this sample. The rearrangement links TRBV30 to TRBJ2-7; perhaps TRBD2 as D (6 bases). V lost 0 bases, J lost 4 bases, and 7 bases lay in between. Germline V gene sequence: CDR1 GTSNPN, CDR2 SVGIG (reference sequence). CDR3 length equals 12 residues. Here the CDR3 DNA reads TGTGCCTGGAGTGTGGGGGGTTACGAGCAGTACTTC. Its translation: CAWSVGGYEQYF. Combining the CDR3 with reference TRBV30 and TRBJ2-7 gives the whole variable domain SQTIHQWPATLVQPVGSPLSLECTVEGTSNPNLYWYRQAAGRGLQLLFYSVGIGQISSEVPQNLSASRPQDRQFILSSKKLLLSDSGFYLCAWSVGGYEQYFGPGTRLTVT.

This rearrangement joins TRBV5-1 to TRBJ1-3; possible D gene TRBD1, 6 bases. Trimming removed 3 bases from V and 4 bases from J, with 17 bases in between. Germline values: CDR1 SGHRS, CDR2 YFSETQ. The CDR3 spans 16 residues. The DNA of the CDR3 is TGCGCCAGCAGCTCCTTTGGAACGGGGGCCGGAAACACCATATATTTT. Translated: CASSSFGTGAGNTIYF.

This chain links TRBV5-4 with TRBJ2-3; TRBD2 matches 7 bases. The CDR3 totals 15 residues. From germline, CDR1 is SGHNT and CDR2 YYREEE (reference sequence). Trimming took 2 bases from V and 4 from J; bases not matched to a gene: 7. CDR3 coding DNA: TGTGCCAGCAGCTTTGGAGCGGGAAGTGCAGATACGCAGTATTTT. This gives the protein CASSFGAGSADTQYF.

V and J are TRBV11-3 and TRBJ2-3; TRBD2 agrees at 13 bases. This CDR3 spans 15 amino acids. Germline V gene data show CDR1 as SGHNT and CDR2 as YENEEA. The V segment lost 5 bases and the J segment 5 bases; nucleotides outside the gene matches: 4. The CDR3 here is CASSLGLAGVDTQYF. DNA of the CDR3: TGTGCCAGCAGCCTTGGACTAGCGGGAGTAGATACGCAGTATTTT. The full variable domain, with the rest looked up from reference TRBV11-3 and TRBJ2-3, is EAGVVQSPRYKIIEKKQPVAFWCNPISGHNTLYWYLQNLGQGPELLIRYENEEAVDDSQLPKDRFSAERLKGVDSTLKIQPAELGDSAVYLCASSLGLAGVDTQYFGPGTRLTVL.

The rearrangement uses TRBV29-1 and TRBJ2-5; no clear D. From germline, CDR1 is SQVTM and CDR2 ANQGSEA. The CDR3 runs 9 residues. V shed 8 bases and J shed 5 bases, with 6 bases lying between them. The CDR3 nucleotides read TGCAGCACCGGGGAGACCCAGTACTTC. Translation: CSTGETQYF.

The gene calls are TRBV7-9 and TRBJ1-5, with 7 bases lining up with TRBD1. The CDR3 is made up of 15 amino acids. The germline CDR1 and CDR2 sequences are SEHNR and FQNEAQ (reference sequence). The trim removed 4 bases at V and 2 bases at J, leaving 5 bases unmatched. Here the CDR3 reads CASSSTGIGNQPQHF. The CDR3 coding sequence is TGTGCCAGCAGCTCGACAGGGATTGGCAATCAGCCCCAGCATTTT. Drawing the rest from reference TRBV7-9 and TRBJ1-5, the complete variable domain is DTGVSQNPRHKITKRGQNVTFRCDPISEHNRLYWYRQTLGQGPEFLTYFQNEAQLEKSRLLSDRFSAERPKGSFSTLEIQRTEQGDSAMYLCASSSTGIGNQPQHFGDGTRLSIL.

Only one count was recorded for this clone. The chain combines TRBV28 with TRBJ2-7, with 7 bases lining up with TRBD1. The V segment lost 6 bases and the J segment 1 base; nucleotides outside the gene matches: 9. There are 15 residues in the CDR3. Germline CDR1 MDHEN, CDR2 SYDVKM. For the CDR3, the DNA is TGTGCCAGCAGGTATGACAGGGATCGGTCCTACGAGCAGTACTTC. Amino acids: CASRYDRDRSYEQYF.

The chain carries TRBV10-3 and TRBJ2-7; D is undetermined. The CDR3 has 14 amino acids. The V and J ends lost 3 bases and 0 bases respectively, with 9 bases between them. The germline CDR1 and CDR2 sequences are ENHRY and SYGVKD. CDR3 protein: CAISDKGNSYEQYF. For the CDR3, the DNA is TGTGCCATCAGTGATAAGGGCAACTCCTACGAGCAGTACTTC.

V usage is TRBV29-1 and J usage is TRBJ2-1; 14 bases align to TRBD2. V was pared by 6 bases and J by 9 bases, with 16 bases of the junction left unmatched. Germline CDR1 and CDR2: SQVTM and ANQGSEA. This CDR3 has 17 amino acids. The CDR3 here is CSVGDTGTSGSIGEQFF. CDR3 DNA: TGCAGCGTCGGCGACACCGGGACTAGCGGGAGCATCGGTGAGCAGTTCTTC.

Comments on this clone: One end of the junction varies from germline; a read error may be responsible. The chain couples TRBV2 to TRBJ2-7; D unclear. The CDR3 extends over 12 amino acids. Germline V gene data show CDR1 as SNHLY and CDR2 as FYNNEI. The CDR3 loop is CASSEASKAPGF. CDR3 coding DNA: TGTGCCAGCAGTGAAGCCAGCAAGGCGCCGGGCTTC.

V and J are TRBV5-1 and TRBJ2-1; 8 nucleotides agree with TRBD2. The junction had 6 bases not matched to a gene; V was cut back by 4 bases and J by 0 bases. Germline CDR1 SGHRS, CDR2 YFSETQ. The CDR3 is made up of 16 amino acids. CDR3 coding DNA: TGCGCCAGCAGCCTGTTAGCGGGGACCTCCTACAATGAGCAGTTCTTC. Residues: CASSLLAGTSYNEQFF.

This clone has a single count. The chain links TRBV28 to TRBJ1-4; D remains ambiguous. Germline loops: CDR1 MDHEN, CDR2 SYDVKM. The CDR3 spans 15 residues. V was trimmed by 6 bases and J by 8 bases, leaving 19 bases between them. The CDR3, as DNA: TGTGCCAGCAGCACTCCGGGCACCGGAGGCGAAAAACTGTTTTTT. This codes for CASSTPGTGGEKLFF.

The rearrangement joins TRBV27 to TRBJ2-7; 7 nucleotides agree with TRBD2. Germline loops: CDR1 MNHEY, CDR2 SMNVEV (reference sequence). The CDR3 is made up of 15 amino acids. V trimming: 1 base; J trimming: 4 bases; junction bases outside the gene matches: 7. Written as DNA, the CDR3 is TGTGCCAGCAGTTTATTAGCAAGGGAGGGATACGAGCAGTACTTC. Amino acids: CASSLLAREGYEQYF.

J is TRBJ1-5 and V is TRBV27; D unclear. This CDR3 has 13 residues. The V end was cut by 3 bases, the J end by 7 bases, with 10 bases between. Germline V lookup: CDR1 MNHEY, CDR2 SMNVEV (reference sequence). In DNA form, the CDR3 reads TGTGCCAGCAGTTTGCGGGTCGGCCAGCCCCAGCATTTT. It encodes CASSLRVGQPQHF.

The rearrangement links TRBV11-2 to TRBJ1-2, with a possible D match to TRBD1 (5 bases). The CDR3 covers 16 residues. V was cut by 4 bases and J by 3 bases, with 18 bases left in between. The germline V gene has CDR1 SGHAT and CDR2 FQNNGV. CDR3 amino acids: CASSWGRGGKDYGYTF. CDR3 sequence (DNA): TGTGCCAGCAGCTGGGGCCGGGGCGGCAAGGACTATGGCTACACCTTC.

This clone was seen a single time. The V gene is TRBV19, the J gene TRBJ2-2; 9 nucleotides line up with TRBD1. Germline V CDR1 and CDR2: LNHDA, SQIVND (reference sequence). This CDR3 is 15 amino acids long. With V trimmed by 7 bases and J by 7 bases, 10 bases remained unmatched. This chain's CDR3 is CASTTGTGNDGELFF. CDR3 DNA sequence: TGTGCCAGTACCACGGGGACAGGGAATGACGGGGAGCTGTTTTTT.

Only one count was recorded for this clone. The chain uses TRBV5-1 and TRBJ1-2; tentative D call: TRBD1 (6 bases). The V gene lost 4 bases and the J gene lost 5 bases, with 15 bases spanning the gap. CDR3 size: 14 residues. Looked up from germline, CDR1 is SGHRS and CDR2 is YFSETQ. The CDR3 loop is CASSRWTDSYGYTF. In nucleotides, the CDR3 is TGCGCCAGCAGCCGGTGGACAGACAGTTATGGCTACACCTTC.

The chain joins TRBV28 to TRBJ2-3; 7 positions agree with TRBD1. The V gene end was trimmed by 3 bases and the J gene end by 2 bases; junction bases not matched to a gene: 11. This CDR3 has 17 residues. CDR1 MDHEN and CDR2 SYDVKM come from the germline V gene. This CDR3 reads CASSFWGRDSYTDTQYF. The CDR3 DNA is TGTGCCAGCAGTTTTTGGGGACGGGACAGCTACACAGATACGCAGTATTTT.

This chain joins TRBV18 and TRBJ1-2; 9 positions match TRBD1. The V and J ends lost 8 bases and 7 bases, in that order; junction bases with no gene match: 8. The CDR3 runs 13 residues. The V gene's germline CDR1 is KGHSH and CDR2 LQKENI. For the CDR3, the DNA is TGTGCCAGCCTTCCCGGGGACAGGGTTGGCTACACCTTC. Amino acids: CASLPGDRVGYTF.

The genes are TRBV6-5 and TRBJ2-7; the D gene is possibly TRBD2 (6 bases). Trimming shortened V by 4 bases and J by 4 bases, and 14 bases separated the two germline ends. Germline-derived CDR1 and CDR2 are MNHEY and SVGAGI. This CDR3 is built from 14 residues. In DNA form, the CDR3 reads TGTGCCAGCAGTTTCGGAGAAGGAGGGTACGAGCAGTACTTC. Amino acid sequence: CASSFGEGGYEQYF.

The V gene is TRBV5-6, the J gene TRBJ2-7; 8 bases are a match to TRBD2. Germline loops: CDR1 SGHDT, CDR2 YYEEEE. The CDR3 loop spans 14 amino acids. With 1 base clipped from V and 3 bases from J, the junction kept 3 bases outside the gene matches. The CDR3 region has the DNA TGTGCCAGCAGCTTGACTAGCGGCAACTACGAGCAGTACTTC. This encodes CASSLTSGNYEQYF.

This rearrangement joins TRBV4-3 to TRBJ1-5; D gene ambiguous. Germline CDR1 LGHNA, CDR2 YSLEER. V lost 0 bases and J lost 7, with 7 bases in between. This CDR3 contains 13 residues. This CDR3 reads CASSQDGDQPQHF. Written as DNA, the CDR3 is TGCGCCAGCAGCCAAGATGGCGACCAGCCCCAGCATTTT.

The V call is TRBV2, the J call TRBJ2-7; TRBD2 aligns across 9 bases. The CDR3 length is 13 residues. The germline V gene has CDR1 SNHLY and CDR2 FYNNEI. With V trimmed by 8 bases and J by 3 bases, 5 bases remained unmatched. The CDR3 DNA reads TGTGCCAGCGGGCTAGCGGGATTCTACGAGCAGTACTTC. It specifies CASGLAGFYEQYF.